The clone carrying this T cell receptor (beta chain) was seen more than once but under ten times. Only in-frame clones appear in the TCRdb table, and some are missing; sequencing was by immunoSEQ multiplex PCR. The sample includes more than 200,000 clones, approximately 79% of them seen just once. The sample belongs to a study of blood T cell repertoires in COVID-19. On the study more broadly: From T cells, B-cell-depleted T cells, or PBMCs came the material, which was cDNA or gDNA.

The receptor was derived from a woman aged 35 to 49 with active or convalescent COVID-19. Sequencing was carried out using peripheral blood.

The DNA for the CDR3 is TGTGCCAGCAGTTTGGGTCAGGCGCAAGGCTACACCTTC. The encoded protein is CASSLGQAQGYTF. The chain is built from TRBV12-3 or TRBV12-4 and TRBJ1-2, with unresolved D. CDR3 length: 13 amino acids. Trimming shortened V by 3 bases and J by 8 bases, and 13 bases separated the two germline ends.